The 21 T cell receptor beta chains listed next were all sequenced from one sample in a study of T cell responses to AZD1222 COVID-19 vaccine (dated by TCRdb to about 2021). Library construction relied on the immunoSEQ multiplex PCR assay. TCRdb's version of the immuneACCESS table is confined to in-frame rearrangements and falls short of the full clone set. An unresolved V gene accounts for under half of the shortfall where checked; the remainder is of unknown origin. Within this sample are 150,000 to 200,000 clones, with about 90% of them counted one time only. 0.49% of the sample belongs to the ten largest clones. The time point label on this specimen signifies: baseline before first vaccination. This specimen was peripheral blood, taken on day 0 of AZD1222 vaccination. These receptors came from an adult in good health.

About this clone: Other nucleotide sequences in the sample specify the same CDR3. This CDR3 is CASSQGRDTEAFF. CDR3 coding DNA: TGTGCCAGCTCACAGGGTCGAGACACTGAAGCTTTCTTT. The chain joins TRBV18 to TRBJ1-1; D unclear. This CDR3 is 13 amino acids long. Per germline, CDR1 KGHSH and CDR2 LQKENI. V shed 4 bases and J shed 3 bases, with 9 bases lying between them.

The chain carries TRBV6-2 or TRBV6-3 and TRBJ2-3, with 7 bases matching TRBD2. J lost 1 base, V lost 5 bases, and 0 bases had no gene match. The CDR3 contains 13 residues. Germline assignment: CDR1 MNHEY and CDR2 SVGEGT. CDR3: CASSSGGTDTQYF. The CDR3 coding sequence is TGTGCCAGCAGTAGCGGGGGCACAGATACGCAGTATTTT.

V usage is TRBV2 and J usage is TRBJ2-1; D tentatively reads TRBD1 or TRBD2 (5 bases each). Looked up from germline, CDR1 is SNHLY and CDR2 is FYNNEI. The CDR3 sequence is 16 residues long. The V and J ends lost 4 bases and 0 bases respectively, with 13 bases between them. The DNA of the CDR3 is TGTGCCAGCAGTGGGGGCGGGCAAAGCTCCTACAATGAGCAGTTCTTC. This encodes CASSGGGQSSYNEQFF.

CDR3 DNA sequence: TGTGCTAGTGGTTTGGTACTTTTTCCCCTGCCTACGCAGTATTTT. It yields the protein CASGLVLFPLPTQYF. The V call is TRBV12-5, the J call TRBJ2-3; the D is unclear. The CDR3 runs 15 residues. V lost 0 bases and J lost 8, with 15 bases in between. The V gene's germline CDR1 is LGHNT and CDR2 FRNRAP.

The chain recombines TRBV11-3 with TRBJ2-7; tentative D call: TRBD2 (6 bases). V gave up 1 base and J gave up 4 bases, with 11 bases separating them. Germline CDR1 SGHNT, CDR2 YENEEA. The CDR3 contains 14 residues. CDR3 nucleotides: TGTGCCAGCAGCTTAGCTGGGACTGGGTACGAGCAGTACTTC. Encoded protein: CASSLAGTGYEQYF.

V is TRBV7-9 and J is TRBJ2-1; 7 bases match TRBD1. This CDR3 spans 15 amino acids. Germline CDR1 and CDR2: SEHNR and FQNEAQ (reference sequence). The J segment lost 8 bases and the V segment lost 2 bases, leaving 9 bases of the junction unmatched. The CDR3 bases are TGTGCCAGCAGCTTACTTCGACAGGGCGGAGATGAGCAGTTCTTC. Protein sequence: CASSLLRQGGDEQFF.

This clone has a single count. The chain links TRBV6-5 to TRBJ1-1, with TRBD1 matching over 7 bases. CDR3 size: 15 residues. V was pared by 5 bases and J by 1 base, with 7 bases of the junction left unmatched. CDR1 MNHEY and CDR2 SVGAGI come from the germline V gene. The chain's CDR3 is CASSPFRTGNTEAFF. CDR3 nucleotide sequence: TGTGCCAGCAGTCCCTTCAGGACAGGGAACACTGAAGCTTTCTTT.

The chain combines TRBV11-2 with TRBJ1-2, with D unclear. The CDR3 sequence is 14 residues long. V was pared by 0 bases and J by 13 bases, with 18 bases between. CDR1 and CDR2 (germline): SGHAT, FQNNGV. In DNA form, the CDR3 reads TGTGCCAGCAGCTTAGAAGGGTCAGGCCTTGGCATCACCTTC. Its translation: CASSLEGSGLGITF.

The chain carries TRBV14 and TRBJ2-7; TRBD1 might be the D (6 bases). The germline V gene encodes CDR1 SGHDN and CDR2 FVKESK. The CDR3 has 16 amino acids. The germline V and J ends were trimmed by 4 bases and 5 bases, with 21 bases remaining between them. This CDR3 is CASSRALGNRANEQYF. CDR3 coding DNA: TGTGCCAGCAGCCGCGCCCTCGGTAACAGGGCCAACGAGCAGTACTTC.

The chain employs TRBV24-1 and TRBJ1-5; D might be TRBD1 (5 bases). The CDR3 loop spans 15 amino acids. Germline V gene sequence: CDR1 KGHDR, CDR2 SFDVKD. V was clipped by 4 bases and J by 2 bases, with 11 bases between them. CDR3 loop: CATSDQGAGNQPQHF. Written as DNA, the CDR3 is TGTGCCACCAGTGACCAGGGAGCGGGCAATCAGCCCCAGCATTTT.

This rearrangement joins TRBV30 to TRBJ2-7; unclear D gene. The V end lost 1 base, the J end lost 1 base, and 5 bases lay between the germline ends. Germline CDR1 and CDR2: GTSNPN and SVGIG (reference sequence). There are 12 residues in the CDR3. DNA for the CDR3: TGTGCCTGGAGTGGGCTTTCCTACGAGCAGTACTTC. Translated: CAWSGLSYEQYF.

The chain carries TRBV4-1 and TRBJ2-5; TRBD2 might be the D (6 bases). The CDR3 contains 15 residues. V was pared by 3 bases and J by 2 bases, with 13 bases between. The germline gives CDR1 MGHRA, CDR2 YSYEKL. CDR3 loop: CASSQSGQAQETQYF. The CDR3 region has the DNA TGCGCCAGCAGCCAGAGCGGGCAGGCGCAAGAGACCCAGTACTTC.

V and J are TRBV3-1 (or the pseudogene TRBV3-2) and TRBJ1-1, with 12 bases lining up with TRBD1. CDR1 is LGHDT, CDR2 YNNKEL, per germline (reference sequence). J was trimmed by 8 bases and V by 5 bases; bases with no gene match: 3. CDR3 length equals 13 residues. The CDR3, as DNA: TGTGCCAGCAGCAAAGGGACAGGGGGCGAAGCTTTCTTT. It encodes CASSKGTGGEAFF.

The chain has TRBV12-3 or TRBV12-4 and TRBJ2-2; D gene uncertain. Trimming cost V 4 bases and J 7 bases, with 7 bases left between them. The CDR3 is made up of 12 amino acids. In nucleotides, the CDR3 is TGTGCCAGCAGTTCTAGGGTCGGGGAGCTGTTTTTT. Its translation: CASSSRVGELFF.

This chain links TRBV7-2 with TRBJ2-1; TRBD2 is a possible D gene (7 bases). The germline CDR1 and CDR2 sequences are SGHTA and FQGNSA. The CDR3 loop spans 16 amino acids. The germline V and J ends were trimmed by 2 bases and 5 bases, with 16 bases remaining between them. DNA for the CDR3: TGTGCCAGCAGCTTATTGGGGAGGGGGAGCAACAATGAGCAGTTCTTC. It is translated as CASSLLGRGSNNEQFF.

On this clone itself: The junction does not match germline at one end; this may be a read error. The J gene is TRBJ1-4, the V gene TRBV30, with a possible D match to TRBD1 (6 bases). CDR3 length: 12 amino acids. In germline, CDR1 is GTSNPN, CDR2 SVGIG (reference sequence). The CDR3 region has the DNA TGTGCCTGGAGTATTGCGACAGGATTTTTGGGATTT. It is translated as CAWSIATGFLGF.

The genes are TRBV28 and TRBJ1-5; 9 bases match TRBD1. CDR3 length: 15 amino acids. The junction had 10 bases not matched to a gene; V was cut back by 6 bases and J by 7 bases. Germline V lookup: CDR1 MDHEN, CDR2 SYDVKM. The CDR3 loop reads CASRPRDRATQPQHF. The CDR3 DNA follows: TGTGCCAGCAGGCCCCGGGACAGGGCTACGCAGCCCCAGCATTTT. Full variable domain (outside the CDR3, taken from reference TRBV28 and TRBJ1-5): DVKVTQSSRYLVKRTGEKVFLECVQDMDHENMFWYRQDPGLGLRLIYFSYDVKMKEKGDIPEGYSVSREKKERFSLILESASTNQTSMYLCASRPRDRATQPQHFGDGTRLSIL.

J is TRBJ1-2 and V is TRBV18; maybe TRBD1 (5 bases). CDR1 and CDR2 from the germline V gene are KGHSH and LQKENI. This CDR3 has 14 amino acids. Deletions cut 8 bases from V and 3 bases from J, with 16 bases between. The CDR3 here is CASRTLGGDYGYTF. Here the CDR3 DNA reads TGTGCCAGCCGGACCCTTGGGGGTGACTATGGCTACACCTTC.

This sequence joins TRBV5-6 and TRBJ1-2, with TRBD1 matching over 8 bases. The J segment lost 3 bases and the V segment lost 2 bases, leaving 3 bases of the junction unmatched. The germline V gene encodes CDR1 SGHDT and CDR2 YYEEEE. The CDR3 runs 14 residues. The CDR3 sequence is CASSFGQGDYGYTF. The DNA of the CDR3 is TGTGCCAGCAGCTTTGGACAGGGTGACTATGGCTACACCTTC.

This chain links TRBV30 with TRBJ2-7; 8 positions agree with TRBD1. J was trimmed by 7 bases and V by 5 bases; bases with no gene match: 13. CDR1 GTSNPN and CDR2 SVGIG come from the germline V gene (reference sequence). CDR3 length: 14 residues. CDR3 amino acids: CAWGQGAAAYEQYF. CDR3 sequence (DNA): TGTGCCTGGGGCCAGGGGGCAGCTGCTTATGAGCAGTACTTC. Full variable domain (rest looked up from reference TRBV30 and TRBJ2-7): SQTIHQWPATLVQPVGSPLSLECTVEGTSNPNLYWYRQAAGRGLQLLFYSVGIGQISSEVPQNLSASRPQDRQFILSSKKLLLSDSGFYLCAWGQGAAAYEQYFGPGTRLTVT.

V usage is TRBV6-1 and J usage is TRBJ2-1, with TRBD2 identical over 9 bases. This CDR3 has 15 residues. From germline, CDR1 is MNHNS and CDR2 SASEGT. J gave up 3 bases and V 2 bases, and 2 bases lay outside the gene matches. For the CDR3, the DNA is TGTGCCAGCAGTGAATTTAGCGGGGGCTACAATGAGCAGTTCTTC. Residues: CASSEFSGGYNEQFF.